This TCR beta chain was captured in a study of CD8 T cells in Susac syndrome. RNA totalling about 0.45 to 1 ug underwent reverse transcription with random hexamers. TCRdb re-analysed the immunoSEQ multiplex PCR reads in MiXCR, keeping a single row per CDR3 protein. The sample has 150,000 to 200,000 distinct CDR3 sequences, less than 95% seen once. The trim removed 6 bases at V and 0 bases at J, leaving 14 bases unmatched. Germline CDR1 reads MNHNS; CDR2 reads SASEGT. This CDR3 is 20 amino acids long. The multiple sclerosis control group comprised treatment-naive patients with stable or active relapsing-remitting disease.

The sequence was collected from a human donor with multiple sclerosis. The sample taken for sequencing was CD4+ T cells from PBMCs. The chain combines TRBV6-1 with TRBJ2-1, with 13 bases fitting TRBD2. This CDR3 reads CASSHGRGLAGTSSYNEQFF. The CDR3 DNA reads TGTGCCAGCAGCCATGGGAGGGGACTAGCGGGAACCTCCTCCTACAATGAGCAGTTCTTC.